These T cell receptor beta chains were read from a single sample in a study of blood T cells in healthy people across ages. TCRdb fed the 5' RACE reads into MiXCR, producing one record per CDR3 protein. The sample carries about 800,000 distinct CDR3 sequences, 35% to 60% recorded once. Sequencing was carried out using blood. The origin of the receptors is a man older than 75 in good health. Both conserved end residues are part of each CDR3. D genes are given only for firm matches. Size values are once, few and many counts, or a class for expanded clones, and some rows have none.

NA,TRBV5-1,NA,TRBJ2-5,TGCGCCAGCAGCTTGGAGAGGAAAGAGACCCAGTACTTC,CASSLERKETQYF
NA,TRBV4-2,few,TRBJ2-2,TGTGCCAGCAGCCTTTGGGTCTCTACCGGGGAGCTGTTTTTT,CASSLWVSTGELFF
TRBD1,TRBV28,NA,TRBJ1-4,TGTGCCAGCAGTTTCCGACAGGGCTCAAATGAAAAACTGTTTTTT,CASSFRQGSNEKLFF
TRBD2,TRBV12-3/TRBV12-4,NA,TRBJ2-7,TGTGCCAGCAGTTTTAGGGCTAGCGGGAGAAATGAGCAGTACTTC,CASSFRASGRNEQYF
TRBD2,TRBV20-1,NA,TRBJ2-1,TGCAGTGCTAGAGATCTCTTTAGCGGGAGGACGAATGAGCAGTTCTTC,CSARDLFSGRTNEQFF
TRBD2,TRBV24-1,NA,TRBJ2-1,TGTGCCACCAGTGATAAACAGCGGGAGGGCCTAGTTTACAATGAGCAGTTCTTC,CATSDKQREGLVYNEQFF
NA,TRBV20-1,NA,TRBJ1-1,TGCAGTGCCTCCCGGGGGGGGAGGGTCAACACTGAAGCTTTCTTT,CSASRGGRVNTEAFF
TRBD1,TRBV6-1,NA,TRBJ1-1,TGTGCCAGCAGGGGGGACAGTCTTAACACTGAAGCTTTCTTT,CASRGDSLNTEAFF
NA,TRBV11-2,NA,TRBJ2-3,TGTGCCAGCAGCTTAAACACAGCAGTCACAGATACGCAGTATTTT,CASSLNTAVTDTQYF
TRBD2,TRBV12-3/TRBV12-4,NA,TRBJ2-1,TGTGCCAGCAAAACGGCTAGCGGAGACAACTACAATGAGCAGTTCTTC,CASKTASGDNYNEQFF
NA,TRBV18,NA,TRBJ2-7,TGTGCCAGCTCGTCCAGCTCCTGCGAGCAGTACTTC,CASSSSSCEQYF
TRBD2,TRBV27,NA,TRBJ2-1,TGTGCCAGCAGTTTGCTAGCGGGAACCCGGCCCTACAATGAGCAGTTCTTC,CASSLLAGTRPYNEQFF
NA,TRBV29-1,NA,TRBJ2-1,TGCAGCGTTGGGCCTCAAGGCAATGAGCAGTTCTTC,CSVGPQGNEQFF
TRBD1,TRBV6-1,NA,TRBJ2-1,TGTGCCAGCAGTAAACGACAGGGCATGCAATCGGGTGAGCAGTTCTTC,CASSKRQGMQSGEQFF
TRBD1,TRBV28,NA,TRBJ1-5,TGTGCCAGCAGTCCCCACGACAGGGGCGATCAGCCCCAGCATTTT,CASSPHDRGDQPQHF
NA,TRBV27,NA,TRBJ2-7,TGTGCCAGCAGTTTCCGGGACCAGACCTACGAGCAGTACTTC,CASSFRDQTYEQYF
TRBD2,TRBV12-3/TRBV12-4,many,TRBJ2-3,TGTGCCAGCAGTTTAGGGACTAGCGGGTACACAGATACGCAGTATTTT,CASSLGTSGYTDTQYF
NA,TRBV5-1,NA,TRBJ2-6,TGCGCCAGCAGCTCCTCTAGGGGGGCTAGCTCTGGGGCCAACGTCCTGACTTTC,CASSSSRGASSGANVLTF
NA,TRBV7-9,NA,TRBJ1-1,TGTGCCAGCAGCTTAGATGGACAGATCAGCACTGAAGCTTTCTTT,CASSLDGQISTEAFF
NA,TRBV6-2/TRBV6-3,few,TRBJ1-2,TGTGCCAGCAGTTACTCAGGACAGCGATATGGCTACACCTTC,CASSYSGQRYGYTF
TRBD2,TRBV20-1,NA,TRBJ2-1,TGCAGTTCCCGAGCGGGAGGCGACAATGAGCAGTTCTTC,CSSRAGGDNEQFF
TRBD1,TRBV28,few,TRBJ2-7,TGTGCCAGCAATACCCGGACAGGCACCTACGAGCAGTACTTC,CASNTRTGTYEQYF
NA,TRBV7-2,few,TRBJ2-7,TGTGCCAGCAGCTTAGCCTGGGGGAGCACCTACGAGCAGTACTTC,CASSLAWGSTYEQYF
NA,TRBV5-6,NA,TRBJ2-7,TGTGCCAGCAGCTTGGGTCGGAACTCGGGCTACGAGCAGTACTTC,CASSLGRNSGYEQYF
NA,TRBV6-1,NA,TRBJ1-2,TGTGCCGGCAGTGAAGCGCCGGGGGTGCGGGGCTACACCTTC,CAGSEAPGVRGYTF
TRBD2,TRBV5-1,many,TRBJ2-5,TGCGCCAGCAGCTTGGTCTCTAGCGGGACGGAGACCCAGTACTTC,CASSLVSSGTETQYF
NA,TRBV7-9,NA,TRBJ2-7,TGTGCCAGCAGCCCCCGGGTGTTCTCCTCCGAGCAGTACTTC,CASSPRVFSSEQYF
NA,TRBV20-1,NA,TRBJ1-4,TGCAGTGCTAGACCTCCGCGGATTTCATCGACTAATGAAAAACTGTTTTTT,CSARPPRISSTNEKLFF
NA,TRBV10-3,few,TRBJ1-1,TGTGCCAGCGAGGGGTTGAACACTGAAGCTTTCTTT,CASEGLNTEAFF
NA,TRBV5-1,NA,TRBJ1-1,TGCGCCAGCAGCCCTGGGGAGGGTGGAACTGAAGCTTTCTTT,CASSPGEGGTEAFF
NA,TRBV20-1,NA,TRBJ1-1,TGCAGTGCTAGAGATGCCGTTGGGAGGAGGGGCACTGAAGCTTTCTTT,CSARDAVGRRGTEAFF
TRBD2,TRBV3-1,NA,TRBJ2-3,TGTGCCAGCAGCCAAGATTATGGGTCGGGACTAGCGGGAGGACGGGTTGGAGATACGCAGTATTTT,CASSQDYGSGLAGGRVGDTQYF
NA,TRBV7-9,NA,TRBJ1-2,TGTGCCAGCAGCTTGGGGGAGACAGGTGGCTATGGCTACACCTTC,CASSLGETGGYGYTF
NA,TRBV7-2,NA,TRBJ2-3,TGTGCCAGCAGCTCGGCTGGGCCGACGGCAGATACGCAGTATTTT,CASSSAGPTADTQYF
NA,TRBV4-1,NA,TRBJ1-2,TGCGCCAGCAGCCAAGGTTATGCGGCGCAGCAATATGGCTACACCTTC,CASSQGYAAQQYGYTF
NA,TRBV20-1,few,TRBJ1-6,TGCAGTGCTCACGACGGCCCCCGGAATTCACCCCTCCACTTT,CSAHDGPRNSPLHF
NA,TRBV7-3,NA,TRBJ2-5,TGTGCCAGCAGCTTAGTAGGGGGAGCCACGGAGACCCAGTACTTC,CASSLVGGATETQYF
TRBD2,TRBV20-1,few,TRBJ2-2,TGCAGTGCTAGATCCTTGACTAGCGGGAGGTCCGGGGAGCTGTTTTTT,CSARSLTSGRSGELFF
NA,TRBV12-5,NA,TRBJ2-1,TGTGCTAGTGGTTTGGTACAAAAACGATTTAGAGTGGAGACCCAGTTCTTC,CASGLVQKRFRVETQFF
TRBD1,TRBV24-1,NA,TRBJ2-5,TGTGCCACCAGTGATTTTCGGACAGGGTCTCAAGAGACCCAGTACTTC,CATSDFRTGSQETQYF
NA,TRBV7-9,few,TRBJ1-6,TGTGCCAGCAGCGTAGCAGGCTTCAATTCACCCCTCCACTTT,CASSVAGFNSPLHF
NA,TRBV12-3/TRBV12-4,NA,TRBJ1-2,TGTGCCAGCAGTTTGGTCACTTCGGGGGGCGAAGGTGGCTACACCTTC,CASSLVTSGGEGGYTF
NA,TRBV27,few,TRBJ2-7,TGTGACAGGGACCGAGGAAACCCCTACGAGCAGTACTTC,CDRDRGNPYEQYF
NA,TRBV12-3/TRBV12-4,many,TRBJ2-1,TGTGCCAGCAGAAAAGGGGGATCCTACAATGAGCAGTTCTTC,CASRKGGSYNEQFF
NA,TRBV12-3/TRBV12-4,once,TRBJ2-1,TGTGCCTGCAGTATATCCGGGAGAAGCTCCTACAATGAGCAGTTCTTC,CACSISGRSSYNEQFF
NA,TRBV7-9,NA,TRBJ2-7,TGTGCCAGCAGCTTACTGCGGACGCAATATAATAAGCAGTACTTC,CASSLLRTQYNKQYF
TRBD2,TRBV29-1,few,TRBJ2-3,TGCAGCGTTGATCAACGAAGGACTAGCGGCACAGATACGCAGTATTTT,CSVDQRRTSGTDTQYF
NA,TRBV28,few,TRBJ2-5,TGTGCCAGCAGTTTAAGCGCCCTCCGGGCCCCAGAGACCCAGTACTTC,CASSLSALRAPETQYF
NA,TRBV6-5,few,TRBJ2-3,TGTGCCAGCAGTTACGGGCAGGGCACAGATACGCAGTATTTT,CASSYGQGTDTQYF
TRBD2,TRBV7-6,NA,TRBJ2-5,TGTGCCAGCAGCGAAACAAGCGGGAACGTCCTCGAGACCCAGTACTTC,CASSETSGNVLETQYF
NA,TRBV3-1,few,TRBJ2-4,TGTGCCAGCAGCCAAGATCCGGCAGTCAAAAACATTCAGTACTTC,CASSQDPAVKNIQYF
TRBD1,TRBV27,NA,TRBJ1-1,TGTGCCAGCAGGCGACCAGGGGGCGGGAACACTGAAGCTTTCTTT,CASRRPGGGNTEAFF
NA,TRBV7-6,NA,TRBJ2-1,TGTGCCAGCAGTTCAAGCCGGTTACCATACAATGAGCAGTTCTTC,CASSSSRLPYNEQFF
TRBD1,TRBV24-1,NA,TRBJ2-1,TGTGCCACCAGTGAGGCAGGGGGAAGAAATGAGCAGTTCTTC,CATSEAGGRNEQFF
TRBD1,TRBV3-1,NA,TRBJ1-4,TGTGCCAGCAGCCAGGGGACAGGGGGAAAGGAAAAACTGTTTTTT,CASSQGTGGKEKLFF